This TCR beta chain appears in the sequencing data of a study of cytomegalovirus exposure and HLA in healthy donors. Profiled with immunoSEQ multiplex PCR; TCRdb holds only in-frame clones, not every one. Among roughly 180,000 clones, around nine tenths were seen once, and the ten largest hold 7.2%. Broader study findings: Most TCR sequences were rare, but some public TCRs occurred in many donors. Testing in vitro showed a few CMV-associated chains specific for CMV antigens. Some TCR beta chains (roughly 160 of them) were listed as cytomegalovirus-associated.

Germline assignment: CDR1 SGHRS and CDR2 YFSETQ. V was shortened by 0 bases and J by 3 bases, with 7 bases between the two germline ends. The CDR3 extends over 13 amino acids. Concerning this clone itself: No antigen is known for it.

The sample consisted of PBMCs. The chain is built from TRBV5-1 and TRBJ2-7; D is undetermined. This TCR came from a man younger than 45 in good health and CMV-seropositive. The CDR3 spells CASSLVPIYEQYF. The CDR3 DNA reads as TGCGCCAGCAGCTTGGTCCCGATCTACGAGCAGTACTTC.